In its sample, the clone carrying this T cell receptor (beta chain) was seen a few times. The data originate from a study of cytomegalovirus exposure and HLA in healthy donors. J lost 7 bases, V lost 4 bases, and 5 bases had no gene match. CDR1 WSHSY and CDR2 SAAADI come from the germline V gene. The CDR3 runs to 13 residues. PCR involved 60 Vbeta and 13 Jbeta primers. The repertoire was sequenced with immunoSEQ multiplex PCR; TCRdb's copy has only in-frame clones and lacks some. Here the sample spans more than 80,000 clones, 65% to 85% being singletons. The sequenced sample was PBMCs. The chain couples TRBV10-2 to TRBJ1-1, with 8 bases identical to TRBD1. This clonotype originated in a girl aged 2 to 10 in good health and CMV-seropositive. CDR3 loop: CASSGQGAGEAFF. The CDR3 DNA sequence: TGCGCCAGCAGTGGGCAGGGGGCTGGTGAAGCTTTCTTT.